This T cell receptor beta chain was identified in a study of blood T cell repertoires in COVID-19. Per the germline V gene, CDR1 is SGDLS and CDR2 is YYNGEE. The CDR3 spans 16 residues. V shed 4 bases and J shed 0 bases, with 16 bases lying between them. Per the study methods: Quantification of nucleated cells was approximated via reference gene primer amplification. The method was immunoSEQ multiplex PCR; TCRdb's version includes in-frame clones alone and lacks a portion of them. V, J and clone size derive from that table, while D and trimming were established from the DNA sequence. This table has 210,000 or so clones, 80% to 90% appearing once.

The sample taken for sequencing was peripheral blood. The gene calls are TRBV9 and TRBJ1-1, with D unresolved. This TCR was sampled from a man younger than 35 with active or convalescent COVID-19. The CDR3 coding sequence is TGTGCCAGCAGCCCTAGCCGAAGGACTATGAACACTGAAGCTTTCTTT. It yields the protein CASSPSRRTMNTEAFF.